This paragraph reports one TCR beta chain. TCRdb keeps only in-frame clones here, not all; method: immunoSEQ multiplex PCR. The data contain roughly 64,000 clones, 90% of them singletons. This CDR3 contains 15 residues. V gave up 2 bases and J gave up 19 bases; unmatched junction bases: 18. Germline V lookup: CDR1 SGHKS, CDR2 YYEKEE (reference sequence). This sample stems from a study of T cell changes during pregnancy in multiple sclerosis. The TCR comes from a female donor in good health, enrolled as a control in a pregnancy study. The input for sequencing was peripheral blood, taken in the third trimester of pregnancy. The V gene is TRBV5-5, the J gene TRBJ1-6; TRBD1 agrees at 7 bases. The CDR3 is CASSFPHGTAFPRHF. For the CDR3, the DNA is TGTGCCAGCAGCTTCCCCCACGGGACAGCATTTCCACGTCACTTT.